This T cell receptor (beta chain) stems from a study of cytomegalovirus exposure and HLA in healthy donors. Overall study findings and caveats: The likely origin of a cluster of highly shared sequence variants was a sequencing artifact.

In germline, CDR1 is LNHDA, CDR2 SQIVND (reference sequence). The CDR3 contains 16 residues. V lost 4 bases to trimming and J lost 0 bases, with 13 bases between them. For this clone: What it binds is not known.

The PCR was carried out with 60 Vbeta primers and 13 Jbeta primers. Libraries were prepared by immunoSEQ multiplex PCR; TCRdb keeps only in-frame clonotypes and omits some of them. The sample contains approximately 160,000 clones, 77% of which appear only once. Specimen: PBMCs. This sequence joins TRBV19 and TRBJ2-1; possibly TRBD2 for D (6 bases). The origin of this receptor is a woman aged 25 to 45 in good health and CMV-seropositive. For the CDR3, the DNA is TGTGCCAGTAGTAGTCGCGGGACTTCCTCCTACAATGAGCAGTTCTTC. Residues: CASSSRGTSSYNEQFF.